A selection of T cell receptor beta chains follows, all from one sample in a study of blood T cell repertoires in COVID-19. Sequencing used immunoSEQ multiplex PCR; TCRdb keeps in-frame clones, though not all of them. The repertoire holds over 45,000 clones, with roughly 87% as singletons. Source material: peripheral blood. The source of these receptors is a man over 45 with active COVID-19. The CDR3 runs from the conserved cysteine through the conserved F or W. D genes are given only for firm matches. Size is stated for part of the rows, as once, few or many counts, or as a class when the clone is expanded.

>14|TRBJ2-3|.|TRBD1|TRBV12-5
CASGLEGAEDTQYF
TGTGCTAGTGGTTTGGAGGGGGCGGAAGATACGCAGTATTTT
>13|TRBJ2-1|.|.|TRBV12-5
CASGRRQGNEQFF
TGTGCTAGTGGCCGCCGCCAGGGAAATGAGCAGTTCTTC
>15|TRBJ1-5|.|.|TRBV19
CASSITEYSNQPQHF
TGTGCCAGTAGTATAACAGAGTATAGCAATCAGCCCCAGCATTTT
>17|TRBJ2-7|.|TRBD1|TRBV13
CASSIRGRGLHPYEQYF
TGTGCCAGCAGCATAAGGGGCAGGGGGCTCCACCCCTACGAGCAGTACTTC
>13|TRBJ1-5|once|TRBD1|TRBV7-9
CASSWGTDQPQHF
TGTGCCAGCAGCTGGGGGACAGATCAGCCCCAGCATTTT
>15|TRBJ1-2|.|.|TRBV3-1/TRBV3-2
CASSQAPGQGYGYTF
TGTGCCAGCAGCCAGGCCCCAGGGCAGGGCTATGGCTACACCTTC
>15|TRBJ1-3|.|.|TRBV2
CASRIDGSSGNTIYF
TGTGCCAGCAGGATCGACGGGTCCTCTGGAAACACCATATATTTT
>14|TRBJ1-2|.|.|TRBV14
CASSQEGWDYGYTF
TGTGCCAGCAGCCAAGAGGGCTGGGACTATGGCTACACCTTC
>14|TRBJ2-7|.|TRBD1|TRBV6-2/TRBV6-3
CASSWGTVSYEQYF
TGTGCCAGCAGTTGGGGGACAGTTTCCTACGAGCAGTACTTC
>12|TRBJ1-6|.|TRBD1|TRBV7-2
CASTPDRGRIHF
TGTGCCAGCACTCCGGACAGGGGGCGAATCCACTTT
>14|TRBJ1-2|few|.|TRBV27
CASSVRNANYGYTF
TGTGCCAGTTCGGTGAGGAATGCTAACTATGGCTACACCTTC
>14|TRBJ1-1|.|.|TRBV5-1
CASSFADANTEAFF
TGCGCCAGCAGCTTTGCGGATGCGAACACTGAAGCTTTCTTT
>17|TRBJ2-1|.|TRBD2|TRBV11-2
CASSLRVTSGGYNEQFF
TGTGCCAGCAGCTTACGGGTGACTAGCGGGGGATACAATGAGCAGTTCTTC
>12|TRBJ2-5|.|.|TRBV2
CASSVIRETQYF
TGTGCCAGCAGTGTCATCAGGGAGACCCAGTACTTC
>15|TRBJ1-4|.|.|TRBV5-4
CASSRQDSAREKLFF
TGTGCCAGCAGCAGACAGGACTCCGCCAGGGAAAAACTGTTTTTT
>14|TRBJ2-1|.|.|TRBV29-1
CSVEDLQRGNEQFF
TGCAGCGTTGAAGATCTTCAAAGAGGGAATGAGCAGTTCTTC
>13|TRBJ2-7|.|.|TRBV27
CASSPSLGGEQYF
TGTGCCAGCAGTCCCTCACTAGGGGGCGAGCAGTACTTC
>13|TRBJ2-3|.|.|TRBV3-1/TRBV3-2
CASSQDRFDTQYF
TGTGCCAGCAGCCAAGATCGGTTTGATACGCAGTATTTT
>16|TRBJ2-3|.|TRBD2|TRBV10-3
CAIESGGPRGPDTQYF
TGTGCCATCGAGTCGGGGGGGCCTCGGGGCCCAGATACGCAGTATTTT
>13|TRBJ2-3|.|TRBD2|TRBV4-3
CASSQMGGGTQYF
TGCGCCAGCAGCCAAATGGGGGGGGGTACGCAGTATTTT
>15|TRBJ2-6|.|.|TRBV27
CASSRTHSGANVLTF
TGTGCCAGCAGTCGAACACACTCTGGGGCCAACGTCCTGACTTTC
>17|TRBJ2-6|.|TRBD1|TRBV19
CASSAGQGSSGANVLTF
TGTGCCAGTAGTGCCGGACAGGGTAGTTCTGGGGCCAACGTCCTGACTTTC
>14|TRBJ1-5|few|.|TRBV6-1
CASSDVQWNQPQHF
TGTGCCAGCAGTGACGTCCAGTGGAATCAGCCCCAGCATTTT
>12|TRBJ2-7|.|.|TRBV6-5
CASSHPGYEQYF
TGTGCCAGCAGTCACCCAGGGTACGAGCAGTACTTC
>15|TRBJ1-1|few|.|TRBV19
CASSIAGRAITEAFF
TGTGCCAGTAGTATAGCGGGCAGGGCAATCACTGAAGCTTTCTTT
>12|TRBJ1-1|once|.|TRBV6-5
CASSYGGTEAFF
TGTGCCAGCAGTTATGGGGGGACTGAAGCTTTCTTT
>15|TRBJ2-3|.|TRBD2|TRBV7-2
CASSSTSGGKGTQYF
TGTGCCAGCAGCTCGACTAGCGGGGGAAAGGGTACGCAGTATTTT
>15|TRBJ2-7|.|TRBD2|TRBV5-1
CASSVGLAGMWEQYF
TGCGCCAGCAGCGTAGGACTAGCGGGGATGTGGGAGCAGTACTTC
>12|TRBJ2-7|.|.|TRBV5-1
CASSFGQYEQYF
TGCGCCAGCAGCTTCGGACAATACGAGCAGTACTTC
>18|TRBJ2-3|.|TRBD2|TRBV4-3
CASSQAAPSGGGTDTQYF
TGCGCCAGCAGCCAAGCCGCTCCTAGCGGGGGGGGCACAGATACGCAGTATTTT
>14|TRBJ2-5|.|.|TRBV19
CASSAEGVRETQYF
TGTGCCAGTAGTGCAGAGGGGGTGCGGGAGACCCAGTACTTC
>13|TRBJ1-2|.|.|TRBV6-5
CAALSLVENGYTF
TGTGCCGCCCTCTCCCTAGTGGAGAATGGCTACACCTTC
>14|TRBJ1-1|few|.|TRBV11-3
CASSLNGENTEAFF
TGTGCCAGCAGCTTGAACGGGGAGAACACTGAAGCTTTCTTT
>16|TRBJ2-3|.|.|TRBV1
CTSSQDQETSGRTQYF
TGCACCAGCAGCCAAGATCAGGAGACTAGCGGGAGGACGCAGTATTTT
>11|TRBJ2-5|few|.|TRBV2
CASRALQAQYF
TGTGCCAGCAGGGCCCTGCAGGCTCAGTACTTC
>12|TRBJ2-7|.|.|TRBV12-3/TRBV12-4
CASTRGANEQYF
TGTGCCAGCACCCGGGGGGCAAACGAGCAGTACTTC
>13|TRBJ2-5|.|TRBD2|TRBV2
CATHRGGEETQYF
TGTGCCACCCACCGGGGGGGGGAAGAGACCCAGTACTTC
>14|TRBJ2-1|.|TRBD1|TRBV2
CASSRDSSYNEQFF
TGTGCCAGCAGTAGGGACAGCTCCTACAATGAGCAGTTCTTC
>16|TRBJ2-6|.|.|TRBV9
CASSVGTGSGANVLTF
TGTGCCAGCAGCGTAGGGACGGGATCTGGGGCCAACGTCCTGACTTTC
>13|TRBJ1-1|.|.|TRBV7-8
CASSIDRNTEAFF
TGTGCCAGCAGCATAGACAGGAACACTGAAGCTTTCTTT
>13|TRBJ1-5|.|.|TRBV6-6
CASRGQSNQPQHF
TGTGCCAGCAGGGGACAAAGCAATCAGCCCCAGCATTTT
>15|TRBJ1-5|.|.|TRBV2
CASSLTGIKNQPQHF
TGTGCCAGCAGTTTGACAGGAATCAAAAATCAGCCCCAGCATTTT
>15|TRBJ1-5|.|.|TRBV19
CASSISITGNQPQHF
TGTGCCAGTAGTATTTCGATTACGGGCAATCAGCCCCAGCATTTT
>15|TRBJ2-2|.|.|TRBV5-4
CASSHPNPNTGELFF
TGTGCCAGCAGCCACCCTAACCCGAACACCGGGGAGCTGTTTTTT
>8|TRBJ2-7|.|.|TRBV11-2
CASSSQEF
TGTGCCAGCAGCTCGCAGGAATTC
>15|TRBJ2-3|.|.|TRBV4-3
CASSQGAGGTDTQYF
TGCGCCAGCAGCCAGGGGGCAGGGGGGACAGATACGCAGTATTTT
>18|TRBJ2-6|.|.|TRBV4-1
CASSQGRDISSGANVLTF
TGCGCCAGCAGCCAAGGTCGGGACATTAGCTCTGGGGCCAACGTCCTGACTTTC
>12|TRBJ1-6|.|.|TRBV15
CATSLRNSPLHF
TGTGCCACCAGCCTGAGGAATTCACCCCTCCACTTT
>15|TRBJ2-7|.|.|TRBV13
CASTVRGYRDNEQYF
TGTGCCAGCACTGTTCGAGGTTACAGGGACAACGAGCAGTACTTC
>16|TRBJ2-5|once|TRBD1|TRBV19
CASSLEGTGGVETQYF
TGTGCCAGTAGTTTGGAAGGGACAGGGGGGGTGGAGACCCAGTACTTC
>16|TRBJ2-1|.|.|TRBV11-2
CASSLDQAGRRDEQFF
TGTGCCAGCAGCTTAGATCAGGCGGGCCGGAGAGATGAGCAGTTCTTC
>14|TRBJ2-2|.|TRBD2|TRBV7-9
CASSLSGDTGELFF
TGTGCCAGCAGCTTAAGCGGGGACACCGGGGAGCTGTTTTTT
>19|TRBJ2-1|.|TRBD2|TRBV7-2
CASSSPGLAGGLLLDEQFF
TGTGCCAGCAGCTCCCCGGGACTAGCGGGGGGTCTCCTCCTTGATGAGCAGTTCTTC
>14|TRBJ2-7|.|TRBD1|TRBV2
CASSPGQGPSEQYF
TGTGCCAGCAGTCCGGGACAGGGTCCCTCCGAGCAGTACTTC
>15|TRBJ1-2|once|.|TRBV7-2
CASSAQSYQGGGYTF
TGTGCCAGCAGCGCTCAGAGTTATCAGGGTGGAGGCTACACCTTC